A selection of T cell receptor beta chains follows, all from one sample in a study of T cells in Graves' hyperthyroidism and ophthalmopathy. TCRdb reprocessed the multiplex PCR reads with MiXCR, giving one entry per CDR3 protein. Of about 520,000 distinct CDR3 sequences listed, approximately 24% are singletons. The sequenced sample was blood. The receptors shown here come from a woman in her 30s with Graves' ophthalmopathy. The CDR3 runs from the conserved cysteine through the conserved F or W. Each record gives: J gene, clone size, V gene, D gene, CDR3 DNA, CDR3 protein. A D gene is named only where the DNA matches it firmly. Clone size is not always given. Where it is, it says once, few, many or a class for expanded clones.

J gene: TRBJ2-2; clone size: NA; V gene: TRBV25-1; D gene: NA; CDR3 DNA: TGTGCCAGCAGTGAATACACAGTCGGGGAGCTGTTTTTT; CDR3 protein: CASSEYTVGELFF
J gene: TRBJ1-1; clone size: many; V gene: TRBV6-2/TRBV6-3; D gene: TRBD1; CDR3 DNA: TGTGCCAGCAGTTCAAGACAGGGCGGTCCTTTCTTT; CDR3 protein: CASSSRQGGPFF
J gene: TRBJ1-2; clone size: NA; V gene: TRBV3-1; D gene: NA; CDR3 DNA: TGTGCCAGCAGCCCGTCGGGAGGAGGAGGCTATGGCTACACCTTC; CDR3 protein: CASSPSGGGGYGYTF
J gene: TRBJ1-1; clone size: many; V gene: TRBV28; D gene: NA; CDR3 DNA: TGTGCCAGCAGTTTATGGGCTGGGGGAGGAGGAACTGAAGCTTTCTTT; CDR3 protein: CASSLWAGGGGTEAFF
J gene: TRBJ1-2; clone size: NA; V gene: TRBV6-1; D gene: NA; CDR3 DNA: TGTGCCAGCAGCCCGGCCCAGGGGACTAATGGCTACACCTTC; CDR3 protein: CASSPAQGTNGYTF
J gene: TRBJ1-2; clone size: NA; V gene: TRBV5-4; D gene: NA; CDR3 DNA: TGTGCCAGCAGCTTGGATTGGCTCGGTTCCTTACGAGTGATGGGCTATGGCTACACCTTC; CDR3 protein: CASSLDWLGSLRVMGYGYTF
J gene: TRBJ2-4; clone size: many; V gene: TRBV5-1; D gene: NA; CDR3 DNA: TGCGCCAGCAGCCTCGAGACAGTAGCCAAAAACATTCAGTACTTC; CDR3 protein: CASSLETVAKNIQYF
J gene: TRBJ2-2; clone size: many; V gene: TRBV27; D gene: TRBD2; CDR3 DNA: TGTGCCAGCAGGACGGGGGGGAGTCTCGGGGAGCTGTTTTTT; CDR3 protein: CASRTGGSLGELFF
J gene: TRBJ2-7; clone size: many; V gene: TRBV25-1; D gene: TRBD2; CDR3 DNA: TGTGCCAGCAGTGAATATTGGACTAGCGGGGGGGCGGTGCAGTACTTC; CDR3 protein: CASSEYWTSGGAVQYF
J gene: TRBJ1-2; clone size: NA; V gene: TRBV29-1; D gene: NA; CDR3 DNA: TGCAGCGTTGAGGGTGCGACTGATATCTACTATGGCTACACCTTC; CDR3 protein: CSVEGATDIYYGYTF
J gene: TRBJ1-2; clone size: many; V gene: TRBV19; D gene: NA; CDR3 DNA: TGTGCCAGTAGTAACCTAGGACGTAACTATGGCTACACCTTC; CDR3 protein: CASSNLGRNYGYTF
J gene: TRBJ1-5; clone size: many; V gene: TRBV28; D gene: NA; CDR3 DNA: TGTGCCAGCAGTTCCGAGGGCATCAATCAGCCCCAGCATTTT; CDR3 protein: CASSSEGINQPQHF
J gene: TRBJ1-2; clone size: few; V gene: TRBV20-1; D gene: NA; CDR3 DNA: TGCAGTGCAAAGAACCTAGACTATGGCTACACCTTC; CDR3 protein: CSAKNLDYGYTF
J gene: TRBJ1-2; clone size: many; V gene: TRBV20-1; D gene: TRBD1; CDR3 DNA: TGCAGTGTCATCGAGACAGGGACTAACTATGGCTACACCTTC; CDR3 protein: CSVIETGTNYGYTF
J gene: TRBJ1-2; clone size: many; V gene: TRBV27; D gene: TRBD1; CDR3 DNA: TGTGCCAGCAGTTTAGAGACAGGGGGCGGCTACACCTTC; CDR3 protein: CASSLETGGGYTF
J gene: TRBJ1-1; clone size: NA; V gene: TRBV18; D gene: TRBD1; CDR3 DNA: TGTGCCAGCTCCCCCCTCTTAGGGACAGAGAACACTGAAGCTTTCTTT; CDR3 protein: CASSPLLGTENTEAFF
J gene: TRBJ2-7; clone size: NA; V gene: TRBV12-3/TRBV12-4; D gene: NA; CDR3 DNA: TGTGCCAGCACCGCCGGGGCTAGTCGTCCCTACGAGCAGTACTTC; CDR3 protein: CASTAGASRPYEQYF
J gene: TRBJ1-1; clone size: many; V gene: TRBV28; D gene: NA; CDR3 DNA: TGTGCCAGCGGGTTGAGCGTAGGCGGTGAAGCTTTCTTT; CDR3 protein: CASGLSVGGEAFF
J gene: TRBJ1-2; clone size: NA; V gene: TRBV5-1; D gene: NA; CDR3 DNA: TGCGCCAGCAGCTTACCAGGGCCGGATGGCTACACCTTC; CDR3 protein: CASSLPGPDGYTF
J gene: TRBJ2-5; clone size: NA; V gene: TRBV7-3; D gene: NA; CDR3 DNA: TGCGCCAGCAGCCCGGCCCCCGGACACCAAGAGACCAAGTACTTC; CDR3 protein: CASSPAPGHQETKYF
J gene: TRBJ2-2; clone size: many; V gene: TRBV11-2; D gene: NA; CDR3 DNA: TGTGCCAGCAGCCAGCAGGGTTCCGGGGAGCTGTTTTTT; CDR3 protein: CASSQQGSGELFF
J gene: TRBJ2-7; clone size: NA; V gene: TRBV7-2; D gene: NA; CDR3 DNA: TGTGCCAGCCGGATTGGCTCCTACTCGGGCGAGCAGTACTTC; CDR3 protein: CASRIGSYSGEQYF
J gene: TRBJ2-5; clone size: NA; V gene: TRBV4-2; D gene: TRBD2; CDR3 DNA: TGTGCCAGCAGCCAAGATATTTCGGGCCTAGCGGGGGGGTTTTTGACCCAGTACTTC; CDR3 protein: CASSQDISGLAGGFLTQYF
J gene: TRBJ2-7; clone size: many; V gene: TRBV11-2; D gene: NA; CDR3 DNA: TGTGCCAGCAGCTTAGATAGAGCCGAGCAGTACTTC; CDR3 protein: CASSLDRAEQYF
J gene: TRBJ1-1; clone size: many; V gene: TRBV3-1; D gene: TRBD1; CDR3 DNA: TGTGCCAGCAGCCAAGGCGGACAGGGGGCAGGCACTGAAGCTTTCTTT; CDR3 protein: CASSQGGQGAGTEAFF
J gene: TRBJ1-5; clone size: NA; V gene: TRBV6-1; D gene: NA; CDR3 DNA: TGTGCCAGCAGTGAAGCGGTTAGCAATCAGCCCCAGCATTTT; CDR3 protein: CASSEAVSNQPQHF
J gene: TRBJ1-2; clone size: NA; V gene: TRBV20-1; D gene: NA; CDR3 DNA: TGCAGTGCTAGGGTATTGAGCAGTGGCAAAAACTATGGCTACACCTTC; CDR3 protein: CSARVLSSGKNYGYTF
J gene: TRBJ2-7; clone size: few; V gene: TRBV6-2/TRBV6-3; D gene: TRBD2; CDR3 DNA: TGTGCCAGCAGTTTAGCGGGAGACCTCTACGAGCAGTACTTC; CDR3 protein: CASSLAGDLYEQYF
J gene: TRBJ2-2; clone size: NA; V gene: TRBV30; D gene: TRBD2; CDR3 DNA: TGTGCCTGGATTCCTAGCGGGGCCGGCACCGGGGAGCTGTTTTTT; CDR3 protein: CAWIPSGAGTGELFF
J gene: TRBJ2-7; clone size: once; V gene: TRBV25-1; D gene: TRBD1; CDR3 DNA: TGTGCCAGCAGTGAACCCCGGACAGGGGCCTACGAGCAGTACTTC; CDR3 protein: CASSEPRTGAYEQYF
J gene: TRBJ2-3; clone size: NA; V gene: TRBV28; D gene: NA; CDR3 DNA: TGTGCCAGCAGTCCGTACTACCGCACAGATACGCAGTATTTT; CDR3 protein: CASSPYYRTDTQYF
J gene: TRBJ2-7; clone size: NA; V gene: TRBV7-2; D gene: TRBD2; CDR3 DNA: TGTGCCAGCAGCTTTGCTAGCGGATTATACGAGCAGTACTTC; CDR3 protein: CASSFASGLYEQYF
J gene: TRBJ2-5; clone size: many; V gene: TRBV27; D gene: NA; CDR3 DNA: TGTGCCAGCAGTCCCACCGGGCCGCGGTGGGGCCAGTACTTC; CDR3 protein: CASSPTGPRWGQYF
J gene: TRBJ2-7; clone size: NA; V gene: TRBV7-9; D gene: NA; CDR3 DNA: TGTGCCAGCAGCTTAGGCGGGACAGGACTAGTCGGGCAGTACTTC; CDR3 protein: CASSLGGTGLVGQYF
J gene: TRBJ2-2; clone size: many; V gene: TRBV6-4; D gene: TRBD1; CDR3 DNA: TGTGCCAGCAGTCGACCTATGGGACAGGTTATAACCGGGGAGCTGTTTTTT; CDR3 protein: CASSRPMGQVITGELFF
J gene: TRBJ2-5; clone size: many; V gene: TRBV15; D gene: NA; CDR3 DNA: TGTGCCACCAGCAGAGAGGGGCTGGGAGAGACCCAGTACTTC; CDR3 protein: CATSREGLGETQYF
J gene: TRBJ2-6; clone size: few; V gene: TRBV27; D gene: TRBD1; CDR3 DNA: TGTGCCAGCAGTCCTACAGGGGGTGGGGCCAACGTCCTGACTTTC; CDR3 protein: CASSPTGGGANVLTF
J gene: TRBJ1-1; clone size: NA; V gene: TRBV6-5; D gene: NA; CDR3 DNA: TGTGCCAGCAGTTACTCCACGACATGGAACACTGAAGCTTTCTTT; CDR3 protein: CASSYSTTWNTEAFF
J gene: TRBJ1-2; clone size: NA; V gene: TRBV30; D gene: NA; CDR3 DNA: TGTGCCTGGGCCCCCGGGATTCGCAACTATGGCTACACCTTC; CDR3 protein: CAWAPGIRNYGYTF
J gene: TRBJ2-7; clone size: NA; V gene: TRBV12-3/TRBV12-4; D gene: NA; CDR3 DNA: TGTGCCAGCAGTTTAATCGCGGTACAGGGAGATTACGAGCAGTACTTC; CDR3 protein: CASSLIAVQGDYEQYF
J gene: TRBJ2-7; clone size: many; V gene: TRBV25-1; D gene: TRBD2; CDR3 DNA: TGTGCCAGCAGTGCCCCCGGGCTTAGCGGGGGTCTGCACATATACGAGCAGTACTTC; CDR3 protein: CASSAPGLSGGLHIYEQYF
J gene: TRBJ2-3; clone size: many; V gene: TRBV24-1; D gene: TRBD1; CDR3 DNA: TGTGCCACCAGTGATTTGCACAGGGGGTACGGCACAGATACGCAGTATTTT; CDR3 protein: CATSDLHRGYGTDTQYF
J gene: TRBJ1-6; clone size: many; V gene: TRBV19; D gene: NA; CDR3 DNA: TGTGCCAGTACTCGGACAGTAAGCTCCTATAATTCACCCCTCCACTTT; CDR3 protein: CASTRTVSSYNSPLHF
J gene: TRBJ2-5; clone size: NA; V gene: TRBV6-1; D gene: NA; CDR3 DNA: TGTGCCAGCCGTGCGGGGCAAGAGACCCAGTACTTC; CDR3 protein: CASRAGQETQYF
J gene: TRBJ1-1; clone size: NA; V gene: TRBV10-3; D gene: TRBD1; CDR3 DNA: TGTGCCATCAGTGCGATACAGGGGGCTTACACTGAAGCTTTCTTT; CDR3 protein: CAISAIQGAYTEAFF
J gene: TRBJ1-2; clone size: few; V gene: TRBV4-1; D gene: NA; CDR3 DNA: TGCGCCAGCAGCCCCGACGCGGGGCGGGCTGGCTACACCTTC; CDR3 protein: CASSPDAGRAGYTF
J gene: TRBJ1-5; clone size: NA; V gene: TRBV6-5; D gene: TRBD1; CDR3 DNA: TGTGCCAGCAGTTACGGACAGGTCCATAGCAATCAGCCCCAGCATTTT; CDR3 protein: CASSYGQVHSNQPQHF
J gene: TRBJ1-2; clone size: NA; V gene: TRBV6-2/TRBV6-3; D gene: NA; CDR3 DNA: TGTGCCAGCAGTTACCAGCCTACCTATGGCTACACCTTC; CDR3 protein: CASSYQPTYGYTF
J gene: TRBJ2-7; clone size: NA; V gene: TRBV11-2; D gene: NA; CDR3 DNA: TGTGCCAGCAGCTCCCCGCCGCCACCGACAGTTCCCTACGAGCAGTACTTC; CDR3 protein: CASSSPPPPTVPYEQYF
J gene: TRBJ2-7; clone size: many; V gene: TRBV12-3/TRBV12-4; D gene: NA; CDR3 DNA: TGTGCCAGCACCTCCGTCTTCGACAGGAGCCTCTACGAGCAGTACTTC; CDR3 protein: CASTSVFDRSLYEQYF
J gene: TRBJ1-1; clone size: many; V gene: TRBV27; D gene: NA; CDR3 DNA: TGTGCCAGCAGTCCAATTGTCGGTCCCGAAACTGAAGCTTTCTTT; CDR3 protein: CASSPIVGPETEAFF
J gene: TRBJ1-1; clone size: NA; V gene: TRBV15; D gene: TRBD1; CDR3 DNA: TGTGCCACAGCACACAGGGGGCGCTGGGCCATGAACACTGAAGCTTTCTTT; CDR3 protein: CATAHRGRWAMNTEAFF
J gene: TRBJ2-7; clone size: many; V gene: TRBV20-1; D gene: TRBD2; CDR3 DNA: TGCAGTGCTTCTTCACTAGCGGGGGACAACGAGCAGTACTTC; CDR3 protein: CSASSLAGDNEQYF
J gene: TRBJ2-6; clone size: many; V gene: TRBV6-2/TRBV6-3; D gene: NA; CDR3 DNA: TGTGCCAGCAGTTACACAGGGTCCAACGTCCTGACTTTC; CDR3 protein: CASSYTGSNVLTF
J gene: TRBJ2-7; clone size: NA; V gene: TRBV7-8; D gene: NA; CDR3 DNA: TGTGCCAGCAGCTTTAGGTCACCACTCTTGAGTTACGAGCAGGACTTC; CDR3 protein: CASSFRSPLLSYEQDF